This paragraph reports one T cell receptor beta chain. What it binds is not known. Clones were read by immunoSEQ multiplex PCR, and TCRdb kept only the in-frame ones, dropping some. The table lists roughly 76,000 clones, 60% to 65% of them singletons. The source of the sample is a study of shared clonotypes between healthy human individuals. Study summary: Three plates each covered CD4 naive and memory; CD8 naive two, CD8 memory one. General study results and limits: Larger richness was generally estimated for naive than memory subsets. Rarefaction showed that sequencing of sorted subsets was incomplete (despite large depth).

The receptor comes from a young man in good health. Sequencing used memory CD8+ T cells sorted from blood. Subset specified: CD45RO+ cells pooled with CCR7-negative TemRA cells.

CDR3 DNA: TGCGCCAGCAGCTCCCAGGGACGTAGCGGGAGGACCTACAATGAGCAGTTCTTC. It specifies CASSSQGRSGRTYNEQFF. The chain has TRBV5-1 and TRBJ2-1; 10 bases align to TRBD2. This CDR3 spans 18 amino acids. Losses at the gene ends were 3 bases for V and 2 bases for J; bases not matched to a gene: 11. Germline V gene data show CDR1 as SGHRS and CDR2 as YFSETQ. Based on the CDR3 plus reference TRBV5-1 and TRBJ2-1, the full variable domain is KAGVTQTPRYLIKTRGQQVTLSCSPISGHRSVSWYQQTPGQGLQFLFEYFSETQRNKGNFPGRFSGRQFSNSRSEMNVSTLELGDSALYLCASSSQGRSGRTYNEQFFGPGTRLTVL.